This record covers a single TCR beta chain. The germline V and J ends were trimmed by 1 base and 1 base, with 9 bases remaining between them. CDR1 is MNHNS, CDR2 SASEGT, per germline. This CDR3 is built from 15 residues. This sample was taken from a study of memory CD4+ T cells and cytomegalovirus serostatus. Single viable CD3+CD4+CD8-CD45RO+ cells were sorted as the memory CD4+ T cells. Serum IgG to CMV pp150, pp28, p38 and p52 defined serostatus. This table comes from immunoSEQ multiplex PCR, and its TCRdb copy is limited to in-frame clones, with some not included. Of some 59,000 clones detected, approximately 78% appear once; the ten largest clones hold around 0.9%.

Material: memory CD4+ T cells from blood. This chain joins TRBV6-1 and TRBJ2-3; D gene uncertain. This receptor was taken from an adult in good health and CMV-seronegative. CDR3: CASSEVGRGTDTQYF. The CDR3 DNA reads as TGTGCCAGCAGTGAAGTTGGCAGAGGCACAGATACGCAGTATTTT.